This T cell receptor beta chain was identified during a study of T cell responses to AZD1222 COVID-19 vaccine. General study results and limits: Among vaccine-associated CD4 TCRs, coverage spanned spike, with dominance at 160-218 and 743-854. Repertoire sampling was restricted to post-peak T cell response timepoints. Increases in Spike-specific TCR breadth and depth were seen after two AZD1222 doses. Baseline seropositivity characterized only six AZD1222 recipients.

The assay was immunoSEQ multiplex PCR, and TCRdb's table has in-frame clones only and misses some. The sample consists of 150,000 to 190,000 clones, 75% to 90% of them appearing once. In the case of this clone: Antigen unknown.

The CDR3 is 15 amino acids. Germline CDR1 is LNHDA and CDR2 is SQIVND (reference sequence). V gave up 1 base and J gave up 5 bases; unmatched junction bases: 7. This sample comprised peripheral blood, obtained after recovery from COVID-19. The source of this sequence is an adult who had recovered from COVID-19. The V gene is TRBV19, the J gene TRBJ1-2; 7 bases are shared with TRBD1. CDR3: CASSIGGTGAYGYTF. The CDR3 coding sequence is TGTGCCAGTAGTATAGGCGGTACAGGGGCGTATGGCTACACCTTC.